This T cell receptor (beta chain) is drawn from a study of blood T cell repertoires in COVID-19. Across the whole study: Sources were T cells, B-cell-depleted T cells, or PBMCs; the material itself was cDNA or gDNA.

The repertoire was sequenced with immunoSEQ multiplex PCR; TCRdb's copy has only in-frame clones and lacks some. The top ten clones hold over 0.95% of a sample with 300,000 to 450,000 clones, 75% to 90% of them seen once. Among Cohort 3 donors, those recovered had two negative PCRs, clearance, or symptom resolution. The V gene's germline CDR1 is SGHRS and CDR2 YFSETQ. J lost 2 bases, V lost 0 bases, and 8 bases had no gene match. The CDR3 is made up of 17 amino acids. This rearrangement joins TRBV5-1 to TRBJ2-5, with 9 positions matching TRBD2. The sequence was collected from a man aged 18 to 30 who had recovered from COVID-19. Specimen: PBMCs or T cells enriched from blood (not recorded which). CDR3 loop: CASSLGMILAGQETQYF. CDR3 coding DNA: TGCGCCAGCAGCTTGGGTATGATCCTAGCGGGGCAAGAGACCCAGTACTTC.